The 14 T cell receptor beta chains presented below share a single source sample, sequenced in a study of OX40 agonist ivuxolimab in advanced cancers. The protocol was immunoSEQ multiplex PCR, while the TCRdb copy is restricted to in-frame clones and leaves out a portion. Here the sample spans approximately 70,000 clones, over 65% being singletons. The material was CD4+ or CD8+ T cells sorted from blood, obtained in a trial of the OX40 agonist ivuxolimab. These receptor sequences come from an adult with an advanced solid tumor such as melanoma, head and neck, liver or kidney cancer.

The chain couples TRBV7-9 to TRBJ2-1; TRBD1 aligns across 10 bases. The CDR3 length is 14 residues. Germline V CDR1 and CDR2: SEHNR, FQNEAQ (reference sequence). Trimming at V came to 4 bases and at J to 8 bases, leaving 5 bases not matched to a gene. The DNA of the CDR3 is TGTGCCAGCAGCTGGGGGACAGGGGCGCATGAGCAGTTCTTC. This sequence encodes CASSWGTGAHEQFF.

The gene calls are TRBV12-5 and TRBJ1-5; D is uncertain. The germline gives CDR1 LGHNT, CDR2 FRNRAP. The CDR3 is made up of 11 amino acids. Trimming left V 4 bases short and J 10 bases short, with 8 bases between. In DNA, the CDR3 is TGTGCTAGTGGTTCCGTCACACCCCAGCATTTT. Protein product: CASGSVTPQHF.

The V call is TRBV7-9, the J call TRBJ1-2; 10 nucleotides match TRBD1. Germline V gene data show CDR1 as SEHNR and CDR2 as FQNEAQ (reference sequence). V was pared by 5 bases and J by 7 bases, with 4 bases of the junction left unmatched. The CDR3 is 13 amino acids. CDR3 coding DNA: TGTGCCAGCAGCCCGGGACAGGGGTTTGGCTACACCTTC. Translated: CASSPGQGFGYTF.

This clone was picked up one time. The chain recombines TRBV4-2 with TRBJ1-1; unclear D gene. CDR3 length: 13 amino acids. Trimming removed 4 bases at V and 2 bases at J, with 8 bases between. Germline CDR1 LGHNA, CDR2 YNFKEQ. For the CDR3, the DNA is TGTGCCAGCAGCCCCGTCCTCAACACTGAAGCTTTCTTT. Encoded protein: CASSPVLNTEAFF.

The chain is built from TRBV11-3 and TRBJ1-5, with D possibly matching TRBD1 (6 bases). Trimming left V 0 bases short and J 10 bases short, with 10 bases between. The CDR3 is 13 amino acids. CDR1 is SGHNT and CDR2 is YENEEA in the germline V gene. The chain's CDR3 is CASSLDLQGPQHF. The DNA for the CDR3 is TGTGCCAGCAGCTTAGATCTACAGGGACCCCAGCATTTT.

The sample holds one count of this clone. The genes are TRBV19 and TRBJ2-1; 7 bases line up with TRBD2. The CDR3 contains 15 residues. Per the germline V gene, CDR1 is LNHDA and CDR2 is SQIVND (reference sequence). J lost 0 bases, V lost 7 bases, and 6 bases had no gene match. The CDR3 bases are TGTGCCAGTACCCGTGGGGGGGGCTCCTACAATGAGCAGTTCTTC. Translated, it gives CASTRGGGSYNEQFF.

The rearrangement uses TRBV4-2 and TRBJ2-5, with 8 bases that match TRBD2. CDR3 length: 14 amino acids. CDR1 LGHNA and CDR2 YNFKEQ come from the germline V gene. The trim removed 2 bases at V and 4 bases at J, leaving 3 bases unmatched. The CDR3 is CASSQNRGGETQYF. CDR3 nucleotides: TGTGCCAGCAGCCAAAACCGGGGGGGAGAGACCCAGTACTTC.

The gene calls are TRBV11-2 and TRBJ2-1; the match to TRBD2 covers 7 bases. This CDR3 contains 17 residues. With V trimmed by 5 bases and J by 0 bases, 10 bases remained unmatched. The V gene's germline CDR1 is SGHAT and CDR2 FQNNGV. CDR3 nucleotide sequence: TGTGCCAGCAGCCTCATGTGGCGGGGGAGCTCCTACAATGAGCAGTTCTTC. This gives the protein CASSLMWRGSSYNEQFF.

The chain's CDR3 is CASSLDGGPQHF. The CDR3 nucleotides are TGTGCCAGCAGCTTGGACGGGGGGCCCCAGCATTTT. The rearrangement joins TRBV5-4 to TRBJ1-5, with D maybe TRBD1 (5 bases). V shed 0 bases and J shed 9 bases, with 7 bases lying between them. There are 12 residues in the CDR3. The V gene's germline CDR1 is SGHNT and CDR2 YYREEE (reference sequence).

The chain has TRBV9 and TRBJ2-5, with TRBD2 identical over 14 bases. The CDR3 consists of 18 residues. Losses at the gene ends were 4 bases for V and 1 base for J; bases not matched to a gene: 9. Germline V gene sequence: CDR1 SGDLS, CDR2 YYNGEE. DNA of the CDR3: TGTGCCAGCAGCTCGCGGACTAGCGGGAGGCCTACCCAAGAGACCCAGTACTTC. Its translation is CASSSRTSGRPTQETQYF.

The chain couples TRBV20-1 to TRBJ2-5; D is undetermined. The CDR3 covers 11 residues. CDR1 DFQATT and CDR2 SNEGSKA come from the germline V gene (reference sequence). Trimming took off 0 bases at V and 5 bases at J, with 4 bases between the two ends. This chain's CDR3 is CSARDMETQYF. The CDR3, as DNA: TGCAGTGCTAGAGATATGGAGACCCAGTACTTC.

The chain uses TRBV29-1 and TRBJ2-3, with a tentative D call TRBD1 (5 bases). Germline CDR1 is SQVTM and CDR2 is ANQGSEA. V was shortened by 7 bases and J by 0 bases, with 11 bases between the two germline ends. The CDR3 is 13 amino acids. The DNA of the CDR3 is TGCAGCGCCGGCAGGGTTAGCACAGATACGCAGTATTTT. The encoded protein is CSAGRVSTDTQYF.

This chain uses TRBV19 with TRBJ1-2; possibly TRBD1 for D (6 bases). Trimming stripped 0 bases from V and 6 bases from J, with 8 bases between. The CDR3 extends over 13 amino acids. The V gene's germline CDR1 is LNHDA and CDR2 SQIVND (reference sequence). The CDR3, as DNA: TGTGCCAGTAGTATAGATCGGGACAATGGCTACACCTTC. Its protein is CASSIDRDNGYTF. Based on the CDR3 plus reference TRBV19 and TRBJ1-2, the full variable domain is DGGITQSPKYLFRKEGQNVTLSCEQNLNHDAMYWYRQDPGQGLRLIYYSQIVNDFQKGDIAEGYSVSREKKESFPLTVTSAQKNPTAFYLCASSIDRDNGYTFGSGTRLTVV.

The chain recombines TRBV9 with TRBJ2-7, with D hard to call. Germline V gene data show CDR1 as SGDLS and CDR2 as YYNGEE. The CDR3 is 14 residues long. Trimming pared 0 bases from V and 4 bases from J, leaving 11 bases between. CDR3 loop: CASSVASPSYEQYF. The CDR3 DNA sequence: TGTGCCAGCAGCGTAGCTAGTCCTTCGTACGAGCAGTACTTC.